This T cell receptor (beta chain) was documented in a study of T cell responses to AZD1222 COVID-19 vaccine. TCRdb's table, derived via immunoSEQ multiplex PCR, lists solely in-frame clones and lacks some. In the table there are roughly 65,000 clones, about three quarters of which are singletons. The sequencing here drew on peripheral blood, taken on day 0 of AZD1222 vaccination. The source of this sequence is an adult in good health.

The CDR3 DNA reads as TGCGCCAGCAGCTTGGGGGTTAGCGCGTCGTACAATGAGCAGTTCTTC. Amino acid sequence: CASSLGVSASYNEQFF. The rearrangement links TRBV5-1 to TRBJ2-1; tentative D call: TRBD2 (5 bases). This CDR3 comprises 16 residues. Trimming removed 0 bases from V and 4 bases from J, with 14 bases in between. The germline gives CDR1 SGHRS, CDR2 YFSETQ.